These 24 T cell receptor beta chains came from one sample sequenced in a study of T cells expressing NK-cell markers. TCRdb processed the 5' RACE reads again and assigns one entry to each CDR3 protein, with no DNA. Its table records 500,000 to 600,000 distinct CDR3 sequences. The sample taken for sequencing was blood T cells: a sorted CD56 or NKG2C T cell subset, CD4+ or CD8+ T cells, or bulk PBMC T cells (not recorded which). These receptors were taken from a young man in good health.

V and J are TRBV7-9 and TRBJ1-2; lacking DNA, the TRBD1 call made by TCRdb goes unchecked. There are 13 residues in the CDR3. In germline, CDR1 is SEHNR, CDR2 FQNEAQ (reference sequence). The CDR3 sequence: CASSFDDSYGYTF.

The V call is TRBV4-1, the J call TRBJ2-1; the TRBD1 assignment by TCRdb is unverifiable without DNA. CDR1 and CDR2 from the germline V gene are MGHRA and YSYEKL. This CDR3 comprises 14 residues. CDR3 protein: CASSPPSGKGEQFF.

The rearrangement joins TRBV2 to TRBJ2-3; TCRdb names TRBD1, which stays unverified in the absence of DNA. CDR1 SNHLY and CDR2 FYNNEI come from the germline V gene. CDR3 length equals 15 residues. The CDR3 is CASSPGRQNTDTQYF.

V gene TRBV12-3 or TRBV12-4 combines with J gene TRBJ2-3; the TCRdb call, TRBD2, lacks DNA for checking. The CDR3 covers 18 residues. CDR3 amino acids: CASSPASLAGGPTDTQYF.

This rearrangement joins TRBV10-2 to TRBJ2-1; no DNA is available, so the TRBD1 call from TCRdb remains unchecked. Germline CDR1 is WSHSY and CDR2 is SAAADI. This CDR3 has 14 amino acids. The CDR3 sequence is CASSPPTIYNEQFF.

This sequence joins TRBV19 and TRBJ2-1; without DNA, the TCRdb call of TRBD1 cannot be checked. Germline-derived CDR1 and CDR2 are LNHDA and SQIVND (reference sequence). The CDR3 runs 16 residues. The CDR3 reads CASTPRRDRGNNEQFF.

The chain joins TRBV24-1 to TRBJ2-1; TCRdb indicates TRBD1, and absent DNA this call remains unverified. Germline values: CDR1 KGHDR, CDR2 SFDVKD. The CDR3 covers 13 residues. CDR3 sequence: CATSELQGWEQFF.

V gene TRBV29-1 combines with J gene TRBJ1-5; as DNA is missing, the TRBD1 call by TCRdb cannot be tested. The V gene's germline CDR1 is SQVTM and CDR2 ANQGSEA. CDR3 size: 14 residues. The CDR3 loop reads CSVWAGGAGQPQHF.

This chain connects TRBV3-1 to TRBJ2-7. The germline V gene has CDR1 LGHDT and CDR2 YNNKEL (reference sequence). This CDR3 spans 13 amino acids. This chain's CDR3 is CASSPDGRYEQYF.

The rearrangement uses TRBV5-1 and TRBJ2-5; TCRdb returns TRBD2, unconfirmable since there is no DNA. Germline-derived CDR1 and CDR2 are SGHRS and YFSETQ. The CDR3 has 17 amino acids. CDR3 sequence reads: CASSFGLAGTVQETQYF.

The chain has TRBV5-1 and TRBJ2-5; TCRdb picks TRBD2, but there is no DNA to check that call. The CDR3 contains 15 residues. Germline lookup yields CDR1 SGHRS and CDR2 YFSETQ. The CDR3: CASSLGASVAETQYF.

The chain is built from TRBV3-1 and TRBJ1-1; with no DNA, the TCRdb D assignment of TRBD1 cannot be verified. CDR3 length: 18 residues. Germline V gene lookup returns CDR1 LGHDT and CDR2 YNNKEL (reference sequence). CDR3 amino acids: CASRNGGTGGGRNTEAFF.

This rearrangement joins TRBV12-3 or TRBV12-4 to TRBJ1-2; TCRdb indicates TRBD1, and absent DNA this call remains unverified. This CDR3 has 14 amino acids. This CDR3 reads CASSLRGTSTGYTF.

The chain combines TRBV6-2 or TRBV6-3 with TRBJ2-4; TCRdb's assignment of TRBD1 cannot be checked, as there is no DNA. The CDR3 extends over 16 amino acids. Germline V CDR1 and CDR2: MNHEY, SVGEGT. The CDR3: CASRRLPGEVENIQYF.

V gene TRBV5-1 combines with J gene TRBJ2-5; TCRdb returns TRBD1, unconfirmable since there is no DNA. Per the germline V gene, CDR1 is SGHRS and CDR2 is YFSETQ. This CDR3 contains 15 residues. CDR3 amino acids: CASSLDSSPGETQYF.

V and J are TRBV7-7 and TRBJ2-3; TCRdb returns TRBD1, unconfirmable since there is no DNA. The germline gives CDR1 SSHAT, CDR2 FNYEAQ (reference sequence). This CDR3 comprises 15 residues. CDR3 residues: CASSLGQGGRDTQYF.

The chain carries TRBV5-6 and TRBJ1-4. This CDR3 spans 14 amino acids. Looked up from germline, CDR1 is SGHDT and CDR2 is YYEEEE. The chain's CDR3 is CASSLADLKEKLFF.

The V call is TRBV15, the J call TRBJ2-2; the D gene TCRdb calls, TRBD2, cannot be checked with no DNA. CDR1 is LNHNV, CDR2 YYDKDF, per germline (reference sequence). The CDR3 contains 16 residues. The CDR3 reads CATSRAGTSATGELFF. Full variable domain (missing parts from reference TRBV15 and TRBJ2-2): DAMVIQNPRYQVTQFGKPVTLSCSQTLNHNVMYWYQQKSSQAPKLLFHYYDKDFNNEADTPDNFQSRRPNTSFCFLDIRSPGLGDTAMYLCATSRAGTSATGELFFGEGSRLTVL.

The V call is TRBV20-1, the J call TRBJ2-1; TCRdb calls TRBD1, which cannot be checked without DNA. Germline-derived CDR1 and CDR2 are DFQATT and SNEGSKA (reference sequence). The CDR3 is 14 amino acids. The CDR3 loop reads CSARDLAPPFAQFF.

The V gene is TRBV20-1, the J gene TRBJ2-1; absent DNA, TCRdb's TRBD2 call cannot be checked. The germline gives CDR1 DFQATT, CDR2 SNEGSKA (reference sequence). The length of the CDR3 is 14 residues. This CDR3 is CSARRGLGVGEQFF.

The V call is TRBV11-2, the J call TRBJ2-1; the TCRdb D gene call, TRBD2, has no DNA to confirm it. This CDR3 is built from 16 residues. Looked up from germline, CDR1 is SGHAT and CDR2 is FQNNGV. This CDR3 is CASSLVTSGLYNEQFF.

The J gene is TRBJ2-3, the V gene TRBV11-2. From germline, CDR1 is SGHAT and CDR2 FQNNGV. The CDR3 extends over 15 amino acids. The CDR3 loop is CASSLELAAADTQYF. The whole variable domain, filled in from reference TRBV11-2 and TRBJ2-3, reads EAGVAQSPRYKIIEKRQSVAFWCNPISGHATLYWYQQILGQGPKLLIQFQNNGVVDDSQLPKDRFSAERLKGVDSTLKIQPAKLEDSAVYLCASSLELAAADTQYFGPGTRLTVL.

The CDR3 protein is CASSFGHPPYEQYF. The chain recombines TRBV27 with TRBJ2-7; TCRdb's D call, TRBD1, is unchecked because there is no DNA. The germline V gene encodes CDR1 MNHEY and CDR2 SMNVEV (reference sequence). This CDR3 spans 14 amino acids.

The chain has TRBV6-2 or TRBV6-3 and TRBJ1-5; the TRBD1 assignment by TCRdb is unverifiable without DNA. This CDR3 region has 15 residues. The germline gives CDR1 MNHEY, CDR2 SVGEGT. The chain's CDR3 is CASSFGTGSGLDQHF.